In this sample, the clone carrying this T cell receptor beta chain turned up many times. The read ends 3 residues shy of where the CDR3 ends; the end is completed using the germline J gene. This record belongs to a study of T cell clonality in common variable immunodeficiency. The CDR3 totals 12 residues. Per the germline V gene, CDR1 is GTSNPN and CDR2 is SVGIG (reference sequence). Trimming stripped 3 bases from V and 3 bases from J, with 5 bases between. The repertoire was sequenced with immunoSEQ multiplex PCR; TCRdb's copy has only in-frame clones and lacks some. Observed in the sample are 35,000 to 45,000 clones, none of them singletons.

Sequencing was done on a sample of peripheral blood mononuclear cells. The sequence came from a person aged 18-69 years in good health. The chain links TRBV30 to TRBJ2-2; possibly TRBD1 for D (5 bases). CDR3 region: CAWRGDTGELFF. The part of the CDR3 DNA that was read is TGTGCCTGGAGAGGGGACACCGGGGAG.